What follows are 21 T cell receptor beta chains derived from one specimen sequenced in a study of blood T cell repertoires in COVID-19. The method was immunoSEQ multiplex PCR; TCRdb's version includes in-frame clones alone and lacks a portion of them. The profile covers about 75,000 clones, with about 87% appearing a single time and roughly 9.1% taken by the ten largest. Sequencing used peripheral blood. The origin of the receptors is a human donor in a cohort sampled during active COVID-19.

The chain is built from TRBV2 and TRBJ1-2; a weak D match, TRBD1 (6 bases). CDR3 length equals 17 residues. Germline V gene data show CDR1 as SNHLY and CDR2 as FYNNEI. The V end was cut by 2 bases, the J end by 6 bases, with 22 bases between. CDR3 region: CASSELGNGLQGNGYTF. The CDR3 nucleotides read TGTGCCAGCAGTGAATTGGGGAACGGACTTCAGGGGAATGGCTACACCTTC.

The CDR3 reads CASSLTTSGSYEQYF. The CDR3 region has the DNA TGTGCCAGCAGCTTAACGACTAGCGGGAGCTACGAGCAGTACTTC. The chain recombines TRBV11-2 with TRBJ2-7; the match to TRBD2 covers 12 bases. J gave up 3 bases and V 2 bases, and 2 bases lay outside the gene matches. Germline V gives CDR1 SGHAT, CDR2 FQNNGV. The CDR3 totals 15 residues.

The CDR3 sequence is CASSESGSSGGAFGNQPQHF. The CDR3 DNA sequence: TGTGCCAGCAGTGAGAGTGGGAGCAGTGGGGGGGCGTTTGGCAATCAGCCCCAGCATTTT. J is TRBJ1-5 and V is TRBV2; perhaps TRBD1 as D (6 bases). The CDR3 length is 20 residues. Trimming stripped 3 bases from V and 2 bases from J, with 26 bases between. Germline V lookup: CDR1 SNHLY, CDR2 FYNNEI.

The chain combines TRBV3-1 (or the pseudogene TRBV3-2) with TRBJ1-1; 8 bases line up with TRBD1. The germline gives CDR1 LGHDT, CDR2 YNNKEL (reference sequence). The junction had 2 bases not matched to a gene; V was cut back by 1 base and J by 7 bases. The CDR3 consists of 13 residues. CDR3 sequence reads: CASSQGQGSEAFF. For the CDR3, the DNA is TGTGCCAGCAGCCAAGGACAGGGGAGTGAAGCTTTCTTT.

The CDR3 DNA reads as TGTGCCAGCAGCTTAGGGGGCGGACGGAACACTGAAGCTTTCTTT. Translated, it gives CASSLGGGRNTEAFF. V is TRBV7-9 and J is TRBJ1-1; D is perhaps TRBD1 (5 bases). Deletions cut 1 base from V and 1 base from J, with 10 bases between. This CDR3 spans 15 amino acids. Per the germline V gene, CDR1 is SEHNR and CDR2 is FQNEAQ (reference sequence).

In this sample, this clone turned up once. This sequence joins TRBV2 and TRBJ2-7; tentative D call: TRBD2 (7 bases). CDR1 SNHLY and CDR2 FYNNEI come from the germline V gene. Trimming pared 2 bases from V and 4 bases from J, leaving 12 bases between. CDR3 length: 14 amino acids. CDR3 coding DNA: TGTGCCAGCAGTGAACTGGGGGGGCGTTACGAGCAGTACTTC. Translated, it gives CASSELGGRYEQYF.

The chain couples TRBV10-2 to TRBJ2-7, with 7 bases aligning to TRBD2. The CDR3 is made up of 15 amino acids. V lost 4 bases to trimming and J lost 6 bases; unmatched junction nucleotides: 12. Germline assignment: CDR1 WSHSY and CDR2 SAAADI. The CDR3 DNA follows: TGCGCCAGCAGTGGAGGACTAGTGCTCTCGAGCGAGCAGTACTTC. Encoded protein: CASSGGLVLSSEQYF.

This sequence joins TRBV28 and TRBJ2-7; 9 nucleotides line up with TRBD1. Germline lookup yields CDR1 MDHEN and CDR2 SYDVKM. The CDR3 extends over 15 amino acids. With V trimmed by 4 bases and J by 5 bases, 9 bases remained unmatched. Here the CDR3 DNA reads TGTGCCAGCAGTTCTACCGGGACAGGGAACCACGAGCAGTACTTC. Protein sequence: CASSSTGTGNHEQYF. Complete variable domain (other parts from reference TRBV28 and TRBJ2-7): DVKVTQSSRYLVKRTGEKVFLECVQDMDHENMFWYRQDPGLGLRLIYFSYDVKMKEKGDIPEGYSVSREKKERFSLILESASTNQTSMYLCASSSTGTGNHEQYFGPGTRLTVT.

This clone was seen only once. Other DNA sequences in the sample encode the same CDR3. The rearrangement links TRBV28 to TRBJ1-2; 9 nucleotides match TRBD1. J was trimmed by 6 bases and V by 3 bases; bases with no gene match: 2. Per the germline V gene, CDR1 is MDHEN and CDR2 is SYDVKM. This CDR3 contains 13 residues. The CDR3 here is CASSLGQGNGYTF. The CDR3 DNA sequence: TGTGCCAGCAGTTTGGGACAGGGTAATGGCTACACCTTC.

In DNA, the CDR3 is TGTGCCAGTTGGTCGGGGGGTGTTGGTCATGAGCAGTTCTTC. Protein sequence: CASWSGGVGHEQFF. The rearrangement links TRBV2 to TRBJ2-1; 7 nucleotides match TRBD2. The germline CDR1 and CDR2 sequences are SNHLY and FYNNEI. V gave up 9 bases and J gave up 8 bases; unmatched junction bases: 13. The CDR3 is made up of 14 amino acids.

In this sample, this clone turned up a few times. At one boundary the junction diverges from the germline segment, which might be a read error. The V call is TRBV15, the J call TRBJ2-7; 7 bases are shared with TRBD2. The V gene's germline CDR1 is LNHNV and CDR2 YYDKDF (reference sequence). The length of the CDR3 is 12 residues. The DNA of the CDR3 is TGTGCCACCGGAAGGCGGGGGTACGGGCAGTACTTC. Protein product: CATGRRGYGQYF.

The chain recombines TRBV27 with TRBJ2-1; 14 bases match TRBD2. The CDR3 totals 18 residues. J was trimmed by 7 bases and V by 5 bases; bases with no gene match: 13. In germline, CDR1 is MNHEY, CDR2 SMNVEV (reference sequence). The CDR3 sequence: CASSPQQRLAGGFNEQFF. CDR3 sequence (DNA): TGTGCCAGCAGTCCTCAGCAGAGACTAGCGGGGGGGTTTAATGAGCAGTTCTTC.

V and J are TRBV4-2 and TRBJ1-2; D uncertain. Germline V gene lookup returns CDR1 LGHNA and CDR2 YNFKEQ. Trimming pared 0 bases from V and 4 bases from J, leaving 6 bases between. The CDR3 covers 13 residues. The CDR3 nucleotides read TGTGCCAGCAGCCAAGATACAGCCTATGGCTACACCTTC. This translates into CASSQDTAYGYTF.

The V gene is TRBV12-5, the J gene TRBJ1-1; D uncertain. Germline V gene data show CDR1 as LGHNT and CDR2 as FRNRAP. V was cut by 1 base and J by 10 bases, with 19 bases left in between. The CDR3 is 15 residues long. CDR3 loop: CASGLAREPLRGAFF. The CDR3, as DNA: TGTGCTAGTGGTTTGGCCCGGGAGCCCCTTCGTGGAGCTTTCTTT.

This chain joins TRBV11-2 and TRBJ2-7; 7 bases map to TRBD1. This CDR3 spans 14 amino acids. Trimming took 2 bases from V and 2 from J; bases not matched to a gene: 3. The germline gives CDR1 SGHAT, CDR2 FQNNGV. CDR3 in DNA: TGTGCCAGCAGCTTATTCGGGACAGCCTACGAGCAGTACTTC. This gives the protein CASSLFGTAYEQYF.

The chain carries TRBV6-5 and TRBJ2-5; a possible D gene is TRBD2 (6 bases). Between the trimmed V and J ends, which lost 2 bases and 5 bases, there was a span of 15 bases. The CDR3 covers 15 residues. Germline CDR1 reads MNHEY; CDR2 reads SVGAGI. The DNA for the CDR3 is TGTGCCAGCAGTTACGGCCGGGAAGGAGGGGAGACCCAGTACTTC. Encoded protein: CASSYGREGGETQYF.

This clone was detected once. This CDR3 reads CASSMTSGGAWETQYF. The CDR3 DNA sequence: TGTGCCAGTAGTATGACTAGCGGGGGGGCTTGGGAGACCCAGTACTTC. V is TRBV19 and J is TRBJ2-5; 14 bases align to TRBD2. With V trimmed by 3 bases and J by 5 bases, 5 bases remained unmatched. This CDR3 contains 16 residues. Germline-derived CDR1 and CDR2 are LNHDA and SQIVND (reference sequence).

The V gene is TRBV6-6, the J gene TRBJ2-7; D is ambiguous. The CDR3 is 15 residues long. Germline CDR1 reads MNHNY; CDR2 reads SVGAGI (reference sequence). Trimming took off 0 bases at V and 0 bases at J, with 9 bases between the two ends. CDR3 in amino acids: CASSYSALHSYEQYF. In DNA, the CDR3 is TGTGCCAGCAGTTACTCGGCATTACACTCCTACGAGCAGTACTTC.

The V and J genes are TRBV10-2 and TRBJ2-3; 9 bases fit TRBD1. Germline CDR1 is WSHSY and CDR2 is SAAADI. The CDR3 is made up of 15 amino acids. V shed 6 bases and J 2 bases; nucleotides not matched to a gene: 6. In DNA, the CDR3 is TGCGCCAGCAGACTCGGGACAGGGCTCACAGATACGCAGTATTTT. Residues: CASRLGTGLTDTQYF.

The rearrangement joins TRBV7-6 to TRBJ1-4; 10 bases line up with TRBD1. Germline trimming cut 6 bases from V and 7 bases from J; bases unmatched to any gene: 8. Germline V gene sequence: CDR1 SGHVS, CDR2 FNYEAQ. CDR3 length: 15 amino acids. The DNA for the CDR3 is TGTGCCAGCAGACACGACAGGGGGCGGGTTGAAAAACTGTTTTTT. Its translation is CASRHDRGRVEKLFF.

The CDR3 DNA is TGTGCCAGCAGCTCGGGACAGGGGAGCACCGGGGAGCTGTTTTTT. Its translation is CASSSGQGSTGELFF. The chain employs TRBV7-3 and TRBJ2-2; 10 positions agree with TRBD1. The CDR3 has 15 amino acids. The germline V gene has CDR1 SGHTA and CDR2 FQGTGA. The V gene end was trimmed by 4 bases and the J gene end by 4 bases; junction bases not matched to a gene: 3.